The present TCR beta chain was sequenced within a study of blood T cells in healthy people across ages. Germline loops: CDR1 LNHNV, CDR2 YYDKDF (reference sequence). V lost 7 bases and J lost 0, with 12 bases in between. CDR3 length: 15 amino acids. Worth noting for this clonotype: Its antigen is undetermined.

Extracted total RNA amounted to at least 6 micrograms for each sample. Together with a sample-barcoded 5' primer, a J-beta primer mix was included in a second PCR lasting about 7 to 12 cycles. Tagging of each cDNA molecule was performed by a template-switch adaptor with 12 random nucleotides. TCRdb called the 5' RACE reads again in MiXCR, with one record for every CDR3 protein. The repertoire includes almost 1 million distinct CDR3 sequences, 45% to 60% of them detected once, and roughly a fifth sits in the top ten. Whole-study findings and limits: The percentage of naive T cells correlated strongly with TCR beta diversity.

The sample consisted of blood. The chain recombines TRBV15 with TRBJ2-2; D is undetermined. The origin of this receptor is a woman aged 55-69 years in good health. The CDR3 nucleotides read TGTGCCACCACGTCCCGGGTCGCGAACACCGGGGAGCTGTTTTTT. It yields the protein CATTSRVANTGELFF.